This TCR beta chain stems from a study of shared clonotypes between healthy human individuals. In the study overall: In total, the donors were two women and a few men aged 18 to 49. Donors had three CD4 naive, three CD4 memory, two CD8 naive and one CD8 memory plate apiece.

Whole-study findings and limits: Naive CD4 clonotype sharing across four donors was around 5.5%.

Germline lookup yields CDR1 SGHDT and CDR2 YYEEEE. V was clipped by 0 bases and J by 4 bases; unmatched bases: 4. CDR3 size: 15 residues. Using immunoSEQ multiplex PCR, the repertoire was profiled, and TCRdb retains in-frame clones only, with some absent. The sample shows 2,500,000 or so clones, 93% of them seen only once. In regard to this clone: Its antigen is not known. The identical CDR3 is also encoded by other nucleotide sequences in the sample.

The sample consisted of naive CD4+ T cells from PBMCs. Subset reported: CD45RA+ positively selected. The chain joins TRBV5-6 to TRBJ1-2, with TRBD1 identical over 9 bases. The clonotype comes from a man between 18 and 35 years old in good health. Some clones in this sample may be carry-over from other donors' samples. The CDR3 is CASSLGGQGSYGYTF. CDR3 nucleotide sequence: TGTGCCAGCAGCTTGGGTGGACAGGGGTCCTATGGCTACACCTTC.